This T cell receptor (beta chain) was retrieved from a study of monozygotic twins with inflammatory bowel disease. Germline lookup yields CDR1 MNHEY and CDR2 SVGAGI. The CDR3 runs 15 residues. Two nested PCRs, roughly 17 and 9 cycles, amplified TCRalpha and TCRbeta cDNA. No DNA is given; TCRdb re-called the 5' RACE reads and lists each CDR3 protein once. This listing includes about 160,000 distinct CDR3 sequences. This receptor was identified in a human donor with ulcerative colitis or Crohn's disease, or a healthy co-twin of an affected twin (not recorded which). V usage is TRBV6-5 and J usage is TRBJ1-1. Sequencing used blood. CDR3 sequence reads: CASSYTRAPNTEAFF.